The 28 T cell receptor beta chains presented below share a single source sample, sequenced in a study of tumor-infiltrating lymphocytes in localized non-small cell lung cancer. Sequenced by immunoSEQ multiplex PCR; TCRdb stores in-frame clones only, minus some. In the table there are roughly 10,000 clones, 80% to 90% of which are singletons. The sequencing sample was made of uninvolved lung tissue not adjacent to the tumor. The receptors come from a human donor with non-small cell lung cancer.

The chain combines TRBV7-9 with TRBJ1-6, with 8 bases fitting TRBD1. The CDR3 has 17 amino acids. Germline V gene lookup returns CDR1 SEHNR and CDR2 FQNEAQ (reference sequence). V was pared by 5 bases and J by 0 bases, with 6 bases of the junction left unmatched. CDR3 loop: CASSGTGSSSYNSPLHF. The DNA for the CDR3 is TGTGCCAGCAGCGGGACAGGTTCGAGCTCCTATAATTCACCCCTCCACTTT.

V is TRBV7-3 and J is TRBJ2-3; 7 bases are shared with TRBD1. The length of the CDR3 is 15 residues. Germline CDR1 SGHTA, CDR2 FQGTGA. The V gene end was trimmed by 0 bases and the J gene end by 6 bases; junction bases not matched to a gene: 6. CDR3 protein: CASSLTGGFSDTQYF. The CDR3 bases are TGTGCCAGCAGCTTAACAGGGGGCTTTTCGGATACGCAGTATTTT. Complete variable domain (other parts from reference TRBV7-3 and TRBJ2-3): GAGVSQTPSNKVTEKGKYVELRCDPISGHTALYWYRQSLGQGPEFLIYFQGTGAADDSGLPNDRFFAVRPEGSVSTLKIQRTERGDSAVYLCASSLTGGFSDTQYFGPGTRLTVL.

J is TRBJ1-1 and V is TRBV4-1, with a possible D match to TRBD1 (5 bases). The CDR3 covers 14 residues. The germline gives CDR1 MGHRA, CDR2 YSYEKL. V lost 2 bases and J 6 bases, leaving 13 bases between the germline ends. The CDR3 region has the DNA TGCGCCAGCAGCCAATGGGAAGGGGTCCCTGAAGCTTTCTTT. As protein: CASSQWEGVPEAFF.

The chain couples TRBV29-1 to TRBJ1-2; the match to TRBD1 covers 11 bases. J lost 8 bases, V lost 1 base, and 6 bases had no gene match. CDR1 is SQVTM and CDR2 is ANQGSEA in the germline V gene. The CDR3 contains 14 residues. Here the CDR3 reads CSVEAGQGGVGYTF. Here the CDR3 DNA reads TGCAGCGTTGAAGCGGGACAGGGGGGAGTCGGCTACACCTTC.

The CDR3 protein is CASSTGWVTEAFF. Written as DNA, the CDR3 is TGTGCCAGCAGCACGGGGTGGGTGACTGAAGCTTTCTTT. The V gene is TRBV5-4, the J gene TRBJ1-1, with D uncertain. Trimming took 4 bases from V and 5 from J, leaving 12 bases between them. Germline V gene data show CDR1 as SGHNT and CDR2 as YYREEE (reference sequence). The CDR3 length is 13 residues.

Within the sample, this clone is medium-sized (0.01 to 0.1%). The CDR3 protein is CASSSGGKGEQYF. The CDR3 coding sequence is TGTGCCAGCTCTTCCGGGGGCAAAGGAGAGCAGTACTTC. V gene TRBV6-5 combines with J gene TRBJ2-7, with D tentatively TRBD1 or TRBD2 (6 bases each). Germline V CDR1 and CDR2: MNHEY, SVGAGI. This CDR3 has 13 residues. V was clipped by 8 bases and J by 7 bases, with 18 bases between them.

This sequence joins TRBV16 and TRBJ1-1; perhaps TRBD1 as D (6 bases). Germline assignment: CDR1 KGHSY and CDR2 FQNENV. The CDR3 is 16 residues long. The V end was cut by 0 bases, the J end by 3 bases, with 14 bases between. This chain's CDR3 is CASSQSLSQGDTEAFF. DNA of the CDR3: TGTGCCAGCAGCCAATCGCTTTCACAGGGAGACACTGAAGCTTTCTTT.

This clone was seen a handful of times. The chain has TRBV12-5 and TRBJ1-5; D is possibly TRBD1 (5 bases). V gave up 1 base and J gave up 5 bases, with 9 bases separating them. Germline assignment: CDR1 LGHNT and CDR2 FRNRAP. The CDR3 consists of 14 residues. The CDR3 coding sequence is TGTGCTAGTGGTTTGGGGACATCTCATCAGCCCCAGCATTTT. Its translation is CASGLGTSHQPQHF. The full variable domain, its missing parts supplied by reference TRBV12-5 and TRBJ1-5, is DARVTQTPRHKVTEMGQEVTMRCQPILGHNTVFWYRQTMMQGLELLAYFRNRAPLDDSGMPKDRFSAEMPDATLATLKIQPSEPRDSAVYFCASGLGTSHQPQHFGDGTRLSIL.

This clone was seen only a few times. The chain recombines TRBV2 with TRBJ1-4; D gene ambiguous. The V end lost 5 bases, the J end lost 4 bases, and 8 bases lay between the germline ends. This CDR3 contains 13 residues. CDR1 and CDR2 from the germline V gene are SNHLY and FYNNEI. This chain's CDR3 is CASSSPRNEKLFF. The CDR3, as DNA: TGTGCCAGCAGTTCCCCTCGTAATGAAAAACTGTTTTTT.

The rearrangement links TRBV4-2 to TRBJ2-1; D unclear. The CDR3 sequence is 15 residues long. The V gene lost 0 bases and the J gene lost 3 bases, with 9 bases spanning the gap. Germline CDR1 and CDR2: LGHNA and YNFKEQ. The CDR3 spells CASSQESSFYNEQFF. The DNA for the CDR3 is TGTGCCAGCAGCCAAGAGTCTAGTTTCTACAATGAGCAGTTCTTC.

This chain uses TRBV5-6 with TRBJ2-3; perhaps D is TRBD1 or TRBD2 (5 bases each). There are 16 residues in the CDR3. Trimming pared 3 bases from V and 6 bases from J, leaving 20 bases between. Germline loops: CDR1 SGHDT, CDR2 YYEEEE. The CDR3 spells CASSWRGRGLADTQYF. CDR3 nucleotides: TGTGCCAGCAGCTGGCGCGGCCGGGGCCTAGCCGATACGCAGTATTTT.

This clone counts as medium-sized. The CDR3 sequence: CASCNPGGADTQYF. CDR3 DNA sequence: TGTGCCAGCTGTAATCCAGGGGGCGCAGATACGCAGTATTTT. The chain joins TRBV2 to TRBJ2-3, with 8 nucleotides matching TRBD1. This CDR3 has 14 amino acids. Per the germline V gene, CDR1 is SNHLY and CDR2 is FYNNEI. J gave up 4 bases and V 8 bases, and 8 bases lay outside the gene matches. Looking up the rest from reference TRBV2 and TRBJ2-3 gives the full variable domain: EPEVTQTPSHQVTQMGQEVILRCVPISNHLYFYWYRQILGQKVEFLVSFYNNEISEKSEIFDDQFSVERPDGSNFTLKIRSTKLEDSAMYFCASCNPGGADTQYFGPGTRLTVL.

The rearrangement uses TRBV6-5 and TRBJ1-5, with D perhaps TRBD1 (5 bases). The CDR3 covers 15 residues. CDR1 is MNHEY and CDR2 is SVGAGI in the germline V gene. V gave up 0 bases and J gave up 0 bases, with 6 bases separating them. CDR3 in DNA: TGTGCCAGCAGTTACTCGACAGCTAGCAATCAGCCCCAGCATTTT. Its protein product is CASSYSTASNQPQHF.

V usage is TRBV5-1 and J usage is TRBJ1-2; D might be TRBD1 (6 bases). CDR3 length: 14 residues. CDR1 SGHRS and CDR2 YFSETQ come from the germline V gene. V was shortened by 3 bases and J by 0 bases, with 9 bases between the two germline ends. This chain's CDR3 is CASSSTGPNYGYTF. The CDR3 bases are TGCGCCAGCAGCTCGACAGGTCCTAACTATGGCTACACCTTC.

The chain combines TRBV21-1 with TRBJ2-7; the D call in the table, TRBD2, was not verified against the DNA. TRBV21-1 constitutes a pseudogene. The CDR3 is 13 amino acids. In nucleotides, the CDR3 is TGTGCCAGCAGCCCCCGGGGTCCCTACGAGCAGTACTTC. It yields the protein CASSPRGPYEQYF.

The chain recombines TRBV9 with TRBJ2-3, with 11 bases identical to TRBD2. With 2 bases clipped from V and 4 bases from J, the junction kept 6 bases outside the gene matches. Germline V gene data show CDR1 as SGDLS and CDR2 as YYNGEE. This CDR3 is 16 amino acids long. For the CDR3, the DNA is TGTGCCAGCAGCGTTCATAGCGGGGGGGCGGCAGATACGCAGTATTTT. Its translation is CASSVHSGGAADTQYF.

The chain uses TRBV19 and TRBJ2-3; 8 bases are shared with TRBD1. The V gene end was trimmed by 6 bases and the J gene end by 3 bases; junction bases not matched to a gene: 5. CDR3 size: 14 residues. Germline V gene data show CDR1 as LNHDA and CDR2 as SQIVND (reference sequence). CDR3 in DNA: TGTGCCAGTAGCCTAGGACAGGGAACAGATACGCAGTATTTT. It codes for CASSLGQGTDTQYF.

This CDR3 is CASSPLGLAGGPREKAQYF. CDR3 DNA: TGTGCCAGCTCACCACTCGGACTAGCGGGGGGACCACGGGAGAAGGCCCAGTACTTC. This chain joins TRBV18 and TRBJ2-5; TRBD2 aligns across 14 bases. Germline CDR1 reads KGHSH; CDR2 reads LQKENI. Unmatched junction bases numbered 16, after V lost 1 base and J lost 9 bases. This CDR3 is 19 amino acids long.

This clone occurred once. The CDR3 here is CASSPYLARDLPYSNRNQPQHF. The CDR3 DNA sequence: TGTGCCAGTAGTCCTTACTTGGCCCGAGACCTCCCATACTCGAACCGAAATCAGCCCCAGCATTTT. This chain links TRBV19 with TRBJ1-5; D gene uncertain. V dropped 5 bases and J dropped 4 bases, with 36 bases sitting between them. CDR1 is LNHDA and CDR2 is SQIVND in the germline V gene (reference sequence). This CDR3 contains 22 residues.

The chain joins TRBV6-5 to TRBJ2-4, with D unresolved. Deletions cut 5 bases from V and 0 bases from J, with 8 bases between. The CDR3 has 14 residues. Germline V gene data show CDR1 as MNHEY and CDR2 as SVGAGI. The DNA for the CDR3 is TGTGCCAGCAGTGGCTCAGTAGCCAAAAACATTCAGTACTTC. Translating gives CASSGSVAKNIQYF.

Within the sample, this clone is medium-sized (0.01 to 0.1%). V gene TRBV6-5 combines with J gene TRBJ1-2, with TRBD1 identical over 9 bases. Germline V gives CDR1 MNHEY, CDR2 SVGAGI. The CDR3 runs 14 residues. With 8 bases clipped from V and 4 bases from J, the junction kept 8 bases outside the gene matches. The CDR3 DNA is TGTGCCAGCTATACAGGGGGCACCGGCTATGGCTACACCTTC. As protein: CASYTGGTGYGYTF.

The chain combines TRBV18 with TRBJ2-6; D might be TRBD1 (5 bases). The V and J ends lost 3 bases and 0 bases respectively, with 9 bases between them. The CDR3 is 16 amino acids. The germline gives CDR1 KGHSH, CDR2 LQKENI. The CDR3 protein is CASSPGQLSGANVLTF. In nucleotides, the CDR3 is TGTGCCAGCTCACCTGGACAACTCTCTGGGGCCAACGTCCTGACTTTC. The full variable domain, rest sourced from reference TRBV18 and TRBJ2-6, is NAGVMQNPRHLVRRRGQEARLRCSPMKGHSHVYWYRQLPEEGLKFMVYLQKENIIDESGMPKERFSAEFPKEGPSILRIQQVVRGDSAAYFCASSPGQLSGANVLTFGAGSRLTVL.

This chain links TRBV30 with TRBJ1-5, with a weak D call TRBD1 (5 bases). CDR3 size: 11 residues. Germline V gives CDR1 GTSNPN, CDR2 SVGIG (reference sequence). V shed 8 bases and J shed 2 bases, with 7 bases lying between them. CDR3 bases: TGTGCCATGGGGGGCAATCAGCCCCAGCATTTT. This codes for CAMGGNQPQHF. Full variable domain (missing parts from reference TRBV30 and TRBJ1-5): SQTIHQWPATLVQPVGSPLSLECTVEGTSNPNLYWYRQAAGRGLQLLFYSVGIGQISSEVPQNLSASRPQDRQFILSSKKLLLSDSGFYLCAMGGNQPQHFGDGTRLSIL.

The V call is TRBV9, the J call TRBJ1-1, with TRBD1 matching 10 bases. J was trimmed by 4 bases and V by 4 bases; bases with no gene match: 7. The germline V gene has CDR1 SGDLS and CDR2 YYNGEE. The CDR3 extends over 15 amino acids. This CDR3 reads CASSPGQGEVTEAFF. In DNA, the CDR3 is TGTGCCAGCAGCCCCGGACAGGGGGAGGTCACTGAAGCTTTCTTT.

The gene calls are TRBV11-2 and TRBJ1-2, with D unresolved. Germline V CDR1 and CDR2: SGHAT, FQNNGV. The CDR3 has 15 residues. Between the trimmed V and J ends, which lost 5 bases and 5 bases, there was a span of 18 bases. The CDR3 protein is CASSLSQASGYGYTF. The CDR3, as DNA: TGTGCCAGCAGCCTGTCGCAGGCCTCGGGATATGGCTACACCTTC.

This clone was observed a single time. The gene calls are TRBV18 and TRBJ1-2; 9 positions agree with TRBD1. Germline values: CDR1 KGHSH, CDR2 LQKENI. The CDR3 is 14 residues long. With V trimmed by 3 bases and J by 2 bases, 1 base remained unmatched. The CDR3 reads CASSPDRGNYGYTF. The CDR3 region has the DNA TGTGCCAGCTCACCCGACAGGGGGAACTATGGCTACACCTTC.

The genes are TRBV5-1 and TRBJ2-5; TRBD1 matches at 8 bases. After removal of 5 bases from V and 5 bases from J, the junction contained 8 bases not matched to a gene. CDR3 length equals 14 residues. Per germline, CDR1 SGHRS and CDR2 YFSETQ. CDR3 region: CASRFDRGWETQYF. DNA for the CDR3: TGCGCCAGCAGGTTCGACAGGGGCTGGGAGACCCAGTACTTC.

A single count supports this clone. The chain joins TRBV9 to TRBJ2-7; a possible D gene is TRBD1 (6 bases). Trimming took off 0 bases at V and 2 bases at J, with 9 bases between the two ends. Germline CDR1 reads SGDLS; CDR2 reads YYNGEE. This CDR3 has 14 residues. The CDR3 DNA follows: TGTGCCAGCAGCGTAGAGGGGGAAACCTACGAGCAGTACTTC. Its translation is CASSVEGETYEQYF.